This T cell receptor beta chain is drawn from a study of human T cells and chemical hapten exposure. This clonotype was observed a few times. Time point described: pre-sensitization, week 0. Treatment denoted: therapeutic diphenylcyclopropenone sensitization with weekly scalp DPC. Germline CDR1 and CDR2: DFQATT and SNEGSKA (reference sequence). CDR3 length equals 9 residues. TCRdb fed the RACE reads into MiXCR, producing one record per CDR3 protein. The data contain 300,000 to 450,000 distinct CDR3 sequences, less than 6.5% of them singletons. This sample comprised whole blood, obtained in connection with sensitization to the hapten diphenylcyclopropenone (DPC). The V gene is TRBV20-1, the J gene TRBJ1-1; maybe TRBD1 (5 bases). The sequence was obtained from a woman aged 45 to 65 with alopecia areata. Some clones in this sample may be carry-over from other donors' samples. The CDR3 bases are TGCAGCCTTTCAGGGAGACCTTTCTTT. Translating it yields CSLSGRPFF.